Below are 32 T cell receptor beta chains sequenced from a single sample in a study of T cells in Graves' hyperthyroidism and ophthalmopathy (dated by TCRdb to between 2018 and 2020). To prepare the library, multiplex PCR was applied. The sequencer was an Illumina HiSeq 2000. Amplification of TCR beta CDR3 regions was carried out from RNA transcripts. A first-round RT-PCR of the TCR CDR3 used the HTBI primer set with the Qiagen OneStep RT-PCR kit. The raw public reads went through TCRdb reprocessing: fastp at Q25, MiXCR clone calling, in-frame beta chains kept. Each entry is one CDR3 protein sequence, shown with its most common DNA and genes. The sample table holds roughly 840,000 distinct CDR3 sequences, of which about 38% were seen once. The leading ten clones occupy 7.5% to 9.5% of the sample. Material for sequencing was blood. The receptor set was obtained from a man younger than 30 with Graves' hyperthyroidism.

V is TRBV7-2 and J is TRBJ2-5; 8 positions match TRBD2. This CDR3 region has 16 residues. V was clipped by 1 base and J by 2 bases; unmatched bases: 6. CDR1 SGHTA and CDR2 FQGNSA come from the germline V gene. CDR3 sequence: CASSLGGVAGQETQYF. CDR3 coding DNA: TGTGCCAGCAGCTTAGGAGGAGTAGCGGGACAAGAGACCCAGTACTTC. The complete variable domain, with remaining parts taken from reference TRBV7-2 and TRBJ2-5, reads GAGVSQSPSNKVTEKGKDVELRCDPISGHTALYWYRQSLGQGLEFLIYFQGNSAPDKSGLPSDRFSAERTGGSVSTLTIQRTQQEDSAVYLCASSLGGVAGQETQYFGPGTRLLVL.

About this clonotype itself: A much larger clone is a single base away; this may be a read error. This chain uses TRBV2 with TRBJ1-5, with D hard to call. Germline V gives CDR1 SNHLY, CDR2 FYNNEI. The CDR3 spans 13 residues. Trimming removed 4 bases at V and 5 bases at J, with 9 bases between. The CDR3 bases are TGTGCCAGCAGTGGAGCGCCTGATCAGCCCCAGCATTTT. Translated: CASSGAPDQPQHF.

The chain uses TRBV14 and TRBJ2-7; 7 bases agree with TRBD2. In germline, CDR1 is SGHDN, CDR2 FVKESK. V was pared by 4 bases and J by 3 bases, with 6 bases of the junction left unmatched. The CDR3 sequence is 14 residues long. CDR3 sequence reads: CASSRKWGGYEQYF. CDR3 sequence (DNA): TGTGCCAGCAGCCGAAAGTGGGGGGGCTACGAGCAGTACTTC.

This clonotype has ten or more counts. The chain combines TRBV10-3 with TRBJ2-7; D is uncertain. The CDR3 spans 12 residues. Deletions cut 6 bases from V and 1 base from J, with 7 bases between. Germline loops: CDR1 ENHRY, CDR2 SYGVKD. The CDR3 spells CAIRDLSYEQYF. In DNA form, the CDR3 reads TGTGCCATCAGGGACCTTTCCTACGAGCAGTACTTC.

The chain links TRBV7-2 to TRBJ2-2, with 8 bases aligning to TRBD1. There are 17 residues in the CDR3. CDR1 SGHTA and CDR2 FQGNSA come from the germline V gene. The V and J ends lost 5 bases and 4 bases, in that order; junction bases with no gene match: 12. CDR3 residues: CASSVPQGAWGTGELFF. The DNA for the CDR3 is TGTGCCAGCAGCGTACCGCAGGGGGCATGGGGCACCGGGGAGCTGTTTTTT.

The rearrangement links TRBV15 to TRBJ1-1; D unresolved. CDR1 and CDR2 (germline): LNHNV, YYDKDF (reference sequence). There are 15 residues in the CDR3. Trimming cost V 3 bases and J 0 bases, with 11 bases left between them. CDR3 residues: CATSSARQLNTEAFF. CDR3 DNA sequence: TGTGCCACCAGCAGCGCCCGGCAGTTGAACACTGAAGCTTTCTTT.

This clonotype came up many times. V is TRBV15 and J is TRBJ1-4; D gene ambiguous. This CDR3 has 15 amino acids. Germline CDR1 reads LNHNV; CDR2 reads YYDKDF (reference sequence). Trimming took 0 bases from V and 4 from J, leaving 9 bases between them. In DNA form, the CDR3 reads TGTGCCACCAGCAGAGAGAGGGTGTTTAATGAAAAACTGTTTTTT. Translated: CATSRERVFNEKLFF.

This clonotype was detected ten times or more. The gene calls are TRBV20-1 and TRBJ1-3, with D unresolved. Germline V gives CDR1 DFQATT, CDR2 SNEGSKA (reference sequence). There are 13 residues in the CDR3. The V end was cut by 0 bases, the J end by 4 bases, with 7 bases between. This CDR3 reads CSARDRPGNTIYF. CDR3 coding DNA: TGCAGTGCTAGAGACCGTCCGGGAAACACCATATATTTT.

The rearrangement uses TRBV2 and TRBJ2-5, with TRBD2 identical over 10 bases. The CDR3 length is 16 residues. Germline V gene data show CDR1 as SNHLY and CDR2 as FYNNEI. V lost 6 bases to trimming and J lost 3 bases; unmatched junction nucleotides: 10. CDR3 amino acids: CASRLVPGLAEETQYF. DNA for the CDR3: TGTGCCAGCAGGCTAGTCCCTGGACTAGCGGAAGAGACCCAGTACTTC.

CDR3 DNA sequence: TGTGCCAGCAGCTGGACTAGCGGGAGAATCCAAACCGGGGAGCTGTTTTTT. It translates to CASSWTSGRIQTGELFF. The rearrangement links TRBV7-4 to TRBJ2-2; 13 nucleotides match TRBD2. This CDR3 is 17 amino acids long. V was pared by 4 bases and J by 5 bases, with 7 bases of the junction left unmatched. From germline, CDR1 is SGHVT and CDR2 SQSDAQ.

This clonotype was observed a few times. The V gene is TRBV4-1, the J gene TRBJ2-6, with TRBD2 as a possible D gene (5 bases). CDR1 MGHRA and CDR2 YSYEKL come from the germline V gene. The CDR3 is made up of 16 amino acids. Trimming cost V 4 bases and J 4 bases, with 14 bases left between them. The DNA of the CDR3 is TGCGCCAGCAGCCCTTCCGGGGTTAACGGGGCCAACGTCCTGACTTTC. Translation gives CASSPSGVNGANVLTF.

About this clonotype itself: Lacking the conserved final phenylalanine or tryptophan, this CDR3 likely reflects a read error. The chain has TRBV19 and TRBJ1-1; D remains ambiguous. This CDR3 is built from 13 residues. V lost 3 bases, J lost 1 base, and 6 bases lay in between. Germline CDR1 LNHDA, CDR2 SQIVND (reference sequence). In DNA, the CDR3 is TGTGCCAGTAGTATGGGTTCGAACACTGAAGCTTTCCTT. The encoded protein is CASSMGSNTEAFL.

Concerning this clonotype: Just one base apart from a much larger clone, this may be a read error. The chain is built from TRBV2 and TRBJ1-3; the match to TRBD1 covers 7 bases. CDR3 length: 12 amino acids. The germline V gene encodes CDR1 SNHLY and CDR2 FYNNEI. CDR3 coding DNA: TGTGCCGGCAGGGGGGCGGAAAACACCATATATTTT. Translated, it gives CAGRGAENTIYF.

This clonotype came up a few times. The CDR3: CASSRGEGFTNSNQPQHF. CDR3 nucleotide sequence: TGTGCCAGCAGCCGGGGCGAGGGGTTTACAAATAGCAATCAGCCCCAGCATTTT. The V call is TRBV2, the J call TRBJ1-5; D is perhaps TRBD1 (5 bases). Germline-derived CDR1 and CDR2 are SNHLY and FYNNEI. The CDR3 extends over 18 amino acids. Trimming cost V 6 bases and J 0 bases, with 21 bases left between them.

The J gene is TRBJ1-5, the V gene TRBV4-2; a weak D match, TRBD1 (5 bases). Germline V gene data show CDR1 as LGHNA and CDR2 as YNFKEQ. V lost 0 bases, J lost 7 bases, and 7 bases lay in between. The CDR3 totals 13 residues. The CDR3 nucleotides are TGTGCCAGCAGCCAAGATGGGGGGCAGCCCCAGCATTTT. This translates into CASSQDGGQPQHF.

This chain connects TRBV25-1 to TRBJ1-5, with 8 bases that match TRBD1. The CDR3 runs to 15 residues. Germline trimming cut 3 bases from V and 5 bases from J; bases unmatched to any gene: 6. Per germline, CDR1 MGHDK and CDR2 SYGVNS. The CDR3 nucleotides are TGTGCCAGCAGTGAGCGGACAGGGAGCGATCAGCCCCAGCATTTT. Its translation: CASSERTGSDQPQHF.

The CDR3 here is CSARSGLASETQYF. The DNA for the CDR3 is TGCAGTGCTCGTTCGGGACTAGCATCAGAGACCCAGTACTTC. This chain connects TRBV20-1 to TRBJ2-5; 9 nucleotides match TRBD2. The CDR3 is 14 residues long. Germline V gene data show CDR1 as DFQATT and CDR2 as SNEGSKA (reference sequence). Trimming cost V 5 bases and J 4 bases; bases outside gene matches: 8.

This clonotype has a handful of counts. The genes are TRBV12-3 or TRBV12-4 and TRBJ2-7; D is ambiguous. Between the trimmed V and J ends, which lost 5 bases and 4 bases, there was a span of 9 bases. This CDR3 region has 12 residues. The CDR3: CASSPDKYEQYF. CDR3 nucleotide sequence: TGTGCCAGCAGTCCAGACAAGTACGAGCAGTACTTC.

This clonotype has just a few counts. The genes are TRBV7-9 and TRBJ2-7, with D unclear. CDR3 length equals 14 residues. From germline, CDR1 is SEHNR and CDR2 FQNEAQ (reference sequence). V lost 3 bases and J 6 bases, leaving 15 bases between the germline ends. CDR3 nucleotide sequence: TGTGCCAGCAGCTTGGAAGGACGGTCCCTCGAGCAGTACTTC. Its translation: CASSLEGRSLEQYF.

The sample holds many counts of this clonotype. This chain joins TRBV29-1 and TRBJ2-2; D not resolved. Between the trimmed V and J ends, which lost 4 bases and 5 bases, there was a span of 17 bases. Looked up from germline, CDR1 is SQVTM and CDR2 is ANQGSEA. There are 15 residues in the CDR3. The CDR3 loop reads CSVGLLGSETGELFF. As DNA, the CDR3 is TGCAGCGTTGGGCTCTTGGGGTCTGAGACCGGGGAGCTGTTTTTT.

This clonotype was seen repeatedly, ten times or more. In DNA form, the CDR3 reads TGCAGTGCGCGCCGGACAGCTCAAGAGACCCAGTACTTC. It specifies CSARRTAQETQYF. The gene calls are TRBV20-1 and TRBJ2-5; tentatively, D is TRBD1 (6 bases). Per germline, CDR1 DFQATT and CDR2 SNEGSKA (reference sequence). Trimming removed 6 bases from V and 2 bases from J, with 13 bases in between. This CDR3 contains 13 residues.

This rearrangement joins TRBV19 to TRBJ1-2; TRBD1 matches at 7 bases. The CDR3 consists of 13 residues. Germline V gene data show CDR1 as LNHDA and CDR2 as SQIVND (reference sequence). The ends lost 4 bases at V and 2 bases at J; junction bases unmatched: 1. Written as DNA, the CDR3 is TGTGCCAGTAGTAGGGGACAGAACTATGGCTACACCTTC. It is translated as CASSRGQNYGYTF.

The genes are TRBV10-2 and TRBJ2-5; 10 nucleotides agree with TRBD1. V was clipped by 6 bases and J by 5 bases; unmatched bases: 15. This CDR3 is built from 17 residues. Germline assignment: CDR1 WSHSY and CDR2 SAAADI. Here the CDR3 reads CASSRSTGTGVGETQYF. For the CDR3, the DNA is TGCGCCAGCAGCCGGAGTACCGGGACAGGGGTAGGGGAGACCCAGTACTTC.

The V gene is TRBV2, the J gene TRBJ2-2; D call uncertain. The CDR3 length is 16 residues. Trimming removed 8 bases from V and 5 bases from J, with 21 bases in between. Germline CDR1 and CDR2: SNHLY and FYNNEI. The CDR3 is CASVVTGHIETGELFF. Here the CDR3 DNA reads TGTGCCAGCGTTGTAACGGGCCACATCGAAACCGGGGAGCTGTTTTTT. The full variable domain, completed using reference TRBV2 and TRBJ2-2, is EPEVTQTPSHQVTQMGQEVILRCVPISNHLYFYWYRQILGQKVEFLVSFYNNEISEKSEIFDDQFSVERPDGSNFTLKIRSTKLEDSAMYFCASVVTGHIETGELFFGEGSRLTVL.

V usage is TRBV20-1 and J usage is TRBJ2-7, with 9 bases aligning to TRBD2. The CDR3 is 15 residues long. CDR1 and CDR2 (germline): DFQATT, SNEGSKA (reference sequence). The CDR3: CSARDPTSGAYEQYF. The CDR3 nucleotides are TGCAGCGCCCGAGACCCGACTAGCGGAGCCTACGAGCAGTACTTC.

This clonotype has more than one count but fewer than ten. The chain joins TRBV6-5 to TRBJ2-5, with TRBD2 matching 7 bases. The CDR3 extends over 15 amino acids. The V segment lost 5 bases and the J segment 1 base; nucleotides outside the gene matches: 7. Germline V lookup: CDR1 MNHEY, CDR2 SVGAGI. In DNA form, the CDR3 reads TGTGCCAGCAGTGTTTCCGGGGGGATCCAAGAGACCCAGTACTTC. The encoded protein is CASSVSGGIQETQYF.

Worth noting for this clonotype: The CDR3 does not end in the conserved phenylalanine or tryptophan, so this is likely a read error. J is TRBJ1-2 and V is TRBV20-1; D gene uncertain. The germline V gene has CDR1 DFQATT and CDR2 SNEGSKA (reference sequence). The CDR3 length is 13 residues. V was shortened by 5 bases and J by 0 bases, with 10 bases between the two germline ends. CDR3: CSAPGRANYGYTY. The CDR3 DNA follows: TGCAGTGCTCCGGGGAGAGCTAACTATGGCTACACCTAC.

This clonotype came up many times. This rearrangement joins TRBV12-3 or TRBV12-4 to TRBJ1-6, with a weak D call TRBD1 (5 bases). This CDR3 region has 13 residues. V was cut by 6 bases and J by 8 bases, with 11 bases left in between. The CDR3 nucleotides read TGTGCCAGCAGGCGAGCGGGGGATTCACCCCTCCACTTT. Its protein is CASRRAGDSPLHF.

The V and J genes are TRBV10-2 and TRBJ2-5, with TRBD2 identical over 7 bases. The V gene end was trimmed by 11 bases and the J gene end by 3 bases; junction bases not matched to a gene: 6. Per germline, CDR1 WSHSY and CDR2 SAAADI. There are 12 residues in the CDR3. In DNA form, the CDR3 reads TGCGCCGATTGGGGGGGGGAAGAGACCCAGTACTTC. Its translation: CADWGGEETQYF.

In the case of this clonotype: The CDR3 carries no conserved terminal phenylalanine or tryptophan, so it likely arises from a read error. The V and J genes are TRBV29-1 and TRBJ2-2; unclear D gene. In germline, CDR1 is SQVTM, CDR2 ANQGSEA. V was trimmed by 3 bases and J by 1 base, leaving 6 bases between them. The CDR3 is 13 amino acids. CDR3 protein: CSVDRGNTGELFL. The DNA for the CDR3 is TGCAGCGTTGACCGCGGGAACACCGGGGAGCTGTTTCTT.

This clonotype was detected a few times. One end of the junction is discordant with germline, which a read error may explain. The CDR3 reads CAISEPTGLAKNTGELFF. In nucleotides, the CDR3 is TGTGCCATCAGTGAGCCTACGGGACTAGCCAAGAACACCGGGGAGCTATTTTTT. The chain carries TRBV10-3 and TRBJ2-2, with 9 bases lining up with TRBD2. This CDR3 has 18 amino acids. Germline loops: CDR1 ENHRY, CDR2 SYGVKD.

This clonotype showed up many times. The rearrangement uses TRBV6-6 and TRBJ1-2, with D hard to call. CDR3 length: 12 amino acids. CDR1 and CDR2 from the germline V gene are MNHNY and SVGAGI (reference sequence). V dropped 7 bases and J dropped 0 bases, with 6 bases sitting between them. The CDR3 nucleotides are TGTGCCAGCACGTCCTCTAACTATGGCTACACCTTC. Translating gives CASTSSNYGYTF.